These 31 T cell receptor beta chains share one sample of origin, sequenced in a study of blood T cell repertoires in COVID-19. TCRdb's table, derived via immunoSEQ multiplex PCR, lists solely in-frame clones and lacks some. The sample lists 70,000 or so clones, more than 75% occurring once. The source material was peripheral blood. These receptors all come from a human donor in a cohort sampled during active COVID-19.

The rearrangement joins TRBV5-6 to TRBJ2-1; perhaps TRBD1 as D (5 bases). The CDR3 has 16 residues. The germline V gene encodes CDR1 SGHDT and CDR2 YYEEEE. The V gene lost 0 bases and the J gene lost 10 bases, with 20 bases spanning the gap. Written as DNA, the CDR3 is TGTGCCAGCAGCTTGGTCCAGGGTGGGCGACAAGGGGAGCAGTTCTTC. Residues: CASSLVQGGRQGEQFF.

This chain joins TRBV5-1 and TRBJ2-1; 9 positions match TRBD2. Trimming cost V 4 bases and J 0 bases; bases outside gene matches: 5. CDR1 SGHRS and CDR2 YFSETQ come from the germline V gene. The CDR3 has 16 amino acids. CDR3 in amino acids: CASSPVAGDSYNEQFF. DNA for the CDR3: TGCGCCAGCAGCCCGGTAGCGGGGGACTCCTACAATGAGCAGTTCTTC. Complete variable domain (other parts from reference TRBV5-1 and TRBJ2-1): KAGVTQTPRYLIKTRGQQVTLSCSPISGHRSVSWYQQTPGQGLQFLFEYFSETQRNKGNFPGRFSGRQFSNSRSEMNVSTLELGDSALYLCASSPVAGDSYNEQFFGPGTRLTVL.

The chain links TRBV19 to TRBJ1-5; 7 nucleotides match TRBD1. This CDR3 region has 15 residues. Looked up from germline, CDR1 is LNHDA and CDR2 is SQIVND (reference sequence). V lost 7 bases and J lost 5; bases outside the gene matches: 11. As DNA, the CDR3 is TGTGCCAGTAATCTTCGGGGACAGCGATATCAGCCCCAGCATTTT. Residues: CASNLRGQRYQPQHF.

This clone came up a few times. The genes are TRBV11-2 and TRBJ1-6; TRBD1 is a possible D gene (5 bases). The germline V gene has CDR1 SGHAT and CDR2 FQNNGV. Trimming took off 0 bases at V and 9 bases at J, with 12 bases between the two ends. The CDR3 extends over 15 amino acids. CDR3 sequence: CASSLDRGVPSPLHF. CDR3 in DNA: TGTGCCAGCAGCTTAGATCGGGGGGTTCCTTCACCCCTCCACTTT.

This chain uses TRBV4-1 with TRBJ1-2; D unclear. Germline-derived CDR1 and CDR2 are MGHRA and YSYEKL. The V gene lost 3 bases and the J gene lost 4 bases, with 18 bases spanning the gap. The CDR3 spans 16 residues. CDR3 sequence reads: CASSQPHQTDFYGYTF. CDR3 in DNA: TGCGCCAGCAGCCAGCCTCATCAAACAGATTTCTATGGCTACACCTTC.

The CDR3 protein is CASSPDSRDRVRVYNSPLHF. For the CDR3, the DNA is TGTGCCAGCTCACCTGATTCCCGGGACAGGGTGAGGGTCTATAATTCACCCCTCCACTTT. The chain uses TRBV18 and TRBJ1-6, with TRBD1 matching 9 bases. Germline assignment: CDR1 KGHSH and CDR2 LQKENI. CDR3 size: 20 residues. V lost 3 bases, J lost 3 bases, and 15 bases stayed unmatched.

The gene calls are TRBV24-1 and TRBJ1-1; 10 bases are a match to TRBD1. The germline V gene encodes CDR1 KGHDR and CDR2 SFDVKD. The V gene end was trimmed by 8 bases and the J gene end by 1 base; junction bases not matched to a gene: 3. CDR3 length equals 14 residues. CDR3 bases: TGTGCCACCACCGGGACAGGGGAGAACACTGAAGCTTTCTTT. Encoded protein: CATTGTGENTEAFF.

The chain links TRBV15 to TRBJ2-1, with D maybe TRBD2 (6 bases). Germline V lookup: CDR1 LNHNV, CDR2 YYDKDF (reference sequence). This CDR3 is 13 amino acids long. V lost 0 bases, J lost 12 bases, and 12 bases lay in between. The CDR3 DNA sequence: TGTGCCACCAGCAGAGAACCGGGACTCGGGCAGTTCTTC. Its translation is CATSREPGLGQFF. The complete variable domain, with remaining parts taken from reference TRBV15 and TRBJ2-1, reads DAMVIQNPRYQVTQFGKPVTLSCSQTLNHNVMYWYQQKSSQAPKLLFHYYDKDFNNEADTPDNFQSRRPNTSFCFLDIRSPGLGDTAMYLCATSREPGLGQFFGPGTRLTVL.

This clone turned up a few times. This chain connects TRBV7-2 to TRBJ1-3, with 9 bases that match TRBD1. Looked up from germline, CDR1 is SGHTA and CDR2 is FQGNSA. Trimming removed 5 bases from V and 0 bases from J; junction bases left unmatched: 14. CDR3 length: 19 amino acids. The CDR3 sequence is CASSARAGTGPLSGNTIYF. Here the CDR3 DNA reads TGTGCCAGCAGCGCACGCGCCGGGACAGGGCCCCTCTCTGGAAACACCATATATTTT.

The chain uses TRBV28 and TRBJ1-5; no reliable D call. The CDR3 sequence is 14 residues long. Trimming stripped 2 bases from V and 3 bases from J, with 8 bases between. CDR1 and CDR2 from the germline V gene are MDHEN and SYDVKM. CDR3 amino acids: CASSLAGYNQPQHF. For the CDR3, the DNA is TGTGCCAGCAGTTTAGCGGGGTACAATCAGCCCCAGCATTTT.

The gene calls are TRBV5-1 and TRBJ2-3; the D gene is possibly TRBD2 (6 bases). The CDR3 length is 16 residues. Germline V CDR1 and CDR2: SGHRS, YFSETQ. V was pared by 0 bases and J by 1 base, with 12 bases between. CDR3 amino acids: CASSLGGVPRTDTQYF. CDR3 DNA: TGCGCCAGCAGCTTGGGGGGGGTGCCTCGCACAGATACGCAGTATTTT.

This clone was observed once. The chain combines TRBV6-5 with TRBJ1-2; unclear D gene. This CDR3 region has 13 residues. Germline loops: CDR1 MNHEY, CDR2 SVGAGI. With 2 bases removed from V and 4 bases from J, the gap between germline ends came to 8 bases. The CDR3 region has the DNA TGTGCCAGCAGTTACGAGGGAGTCTATGGCTACACCTTC. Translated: CASSYEGVYGYTF.

CDR3 DNA: TGTGCCAGCAGCTTAGGCGGGTCCCTGGATTCACCCCTCCACTTT. It specifies CASSLGGSLDSPLHF. This rearrangement joins TRBV7-9 to TRBJ1-6; no definite D call. CDR3 length equals 15 residues. CDR1 SEHNR and CDR2 FQNEAQ come from the germline V gene (reference sequence). The V and J ends lost 1 base and 8 bases respectively, with 12 bases between them.

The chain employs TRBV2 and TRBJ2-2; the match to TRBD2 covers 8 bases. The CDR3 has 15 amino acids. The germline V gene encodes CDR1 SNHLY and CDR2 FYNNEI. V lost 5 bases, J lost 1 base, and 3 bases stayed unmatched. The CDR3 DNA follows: TGTGCCAGCAGTCTACTAGCGGAGAACACCGGGGAGCTGTTTTTT. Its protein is CASSLLAENTGELFF.

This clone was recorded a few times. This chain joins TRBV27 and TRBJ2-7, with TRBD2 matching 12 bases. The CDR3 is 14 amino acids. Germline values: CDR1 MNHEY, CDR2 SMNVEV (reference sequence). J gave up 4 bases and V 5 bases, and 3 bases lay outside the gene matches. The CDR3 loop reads CASSPLAGGYEQYF. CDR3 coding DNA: TGTGCCAGCAGTCCCCTAGCGGGAGGGTACGAGCAGTACTTC.

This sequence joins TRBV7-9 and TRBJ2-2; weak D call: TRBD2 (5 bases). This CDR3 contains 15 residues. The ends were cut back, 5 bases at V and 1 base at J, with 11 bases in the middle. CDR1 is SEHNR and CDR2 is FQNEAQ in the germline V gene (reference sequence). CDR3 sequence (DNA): TGTGCCAGCAGCCCAGAGGGTAGGAACACCGGGGAGCTGTTTTTT. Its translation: CASSPEGRNTGELFF.

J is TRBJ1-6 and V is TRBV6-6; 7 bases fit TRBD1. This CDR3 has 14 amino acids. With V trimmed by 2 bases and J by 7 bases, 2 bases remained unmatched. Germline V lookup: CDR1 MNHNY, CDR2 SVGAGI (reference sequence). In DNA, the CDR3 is TGTGCCAGCAGTTACGAGGGGGCAAATTCACCCCTCCACTTT. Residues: CASSYEGANSPLHF.

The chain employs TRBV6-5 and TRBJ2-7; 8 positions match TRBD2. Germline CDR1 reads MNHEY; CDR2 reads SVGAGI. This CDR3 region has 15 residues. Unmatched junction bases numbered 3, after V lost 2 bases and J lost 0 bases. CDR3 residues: CASSYGTSSSYEQYF. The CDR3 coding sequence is TGTGCCAGCAGTTACGGGACTAGTAGCTCCTACGAGCAGTACTTC.

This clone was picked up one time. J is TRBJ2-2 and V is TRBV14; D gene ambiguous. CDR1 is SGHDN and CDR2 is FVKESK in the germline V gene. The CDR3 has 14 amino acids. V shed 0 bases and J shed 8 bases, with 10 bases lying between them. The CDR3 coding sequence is TGTGCCAGCAGCCAAGATTCTATCTTTGGGGAGCTGTTTTTT. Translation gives CASSQDSIFGELFF.

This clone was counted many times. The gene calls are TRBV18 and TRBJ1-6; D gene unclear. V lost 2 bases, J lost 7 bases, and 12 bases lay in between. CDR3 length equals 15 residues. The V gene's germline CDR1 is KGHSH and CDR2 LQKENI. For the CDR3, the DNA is TGTGCCAGCTCACCAAGCGGGTACGAGAATTCACCCCTCCACTTT. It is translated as CASSPSGYENSPLHF. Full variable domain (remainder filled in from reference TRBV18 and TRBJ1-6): NAGVMQNPRHLVRRRGQEARLRCSPMKGHSHVYWYRQLPEEGLKFMVYLQKENIIDESGMPKERFSAEFPKEGPSILRIQQVVRGDSAAYFCASSPSGYENSPLHFGNGTRLTVT.

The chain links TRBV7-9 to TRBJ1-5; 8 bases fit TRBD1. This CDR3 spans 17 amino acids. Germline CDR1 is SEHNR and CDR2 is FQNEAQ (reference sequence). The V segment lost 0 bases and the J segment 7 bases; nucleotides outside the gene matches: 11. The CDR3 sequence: CASSLASGRGHQQPQHF. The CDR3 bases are TGTGCCAGCAGCTTAGCCTCGGGCAGGGGGCATCAACAGCCCCAGCATTTT. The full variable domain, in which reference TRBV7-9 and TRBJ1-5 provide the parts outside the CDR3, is DTGVSQNPRHKITKRGQNVTFRCDPISEHNRLYWYRQTLGQGPEFLTYFQNEAQLEKSRLLSDRFSAERPKGSFSTLEIQRTEQGDSAMYLCASSLASGRGHQQPQHFGDGTRLSIL.

The CDR3 coding sequence is TGCGCCAGCAGCTTGGAACTGCGGAATGAGCAGTTCTTC. It translates to CASSLELRNEQFF. The gene calls are TRBV5-1 and TRBJ2-1; D ambiguous. Per the germline V gene, CDR1 is SGHRS and CDR2 is YFSETQ. This CDR3 is built from 13 residues. V was pared by 0 bases and J by 7 bases, with 8 bases between.

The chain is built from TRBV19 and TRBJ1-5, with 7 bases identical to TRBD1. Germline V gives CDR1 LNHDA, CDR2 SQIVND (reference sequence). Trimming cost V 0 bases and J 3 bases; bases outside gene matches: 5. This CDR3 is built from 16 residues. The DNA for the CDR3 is TGTGCCAGTAGTATAGAAGTGGGACAGATCAATCAGCCCCAGCATTTT. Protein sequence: CASSIEVGQINQPQHF.

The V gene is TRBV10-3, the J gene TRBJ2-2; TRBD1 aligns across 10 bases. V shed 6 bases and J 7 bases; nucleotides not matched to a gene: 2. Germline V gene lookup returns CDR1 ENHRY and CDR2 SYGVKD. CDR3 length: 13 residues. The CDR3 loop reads CAIRGTGDGELFF. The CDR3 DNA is TGTGCCATCAGGGGGACAGGGGACGGGGAGCTGTTTTTT.

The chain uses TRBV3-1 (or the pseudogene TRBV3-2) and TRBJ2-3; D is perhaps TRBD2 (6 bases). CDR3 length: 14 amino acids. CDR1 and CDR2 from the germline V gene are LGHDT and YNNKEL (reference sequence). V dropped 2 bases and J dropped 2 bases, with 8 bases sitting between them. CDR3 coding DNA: TGTGCCAGCAGCCAATGGGGGGTCACAGATACGCAGTATTTT. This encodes CASSQWGVTDTQYF.

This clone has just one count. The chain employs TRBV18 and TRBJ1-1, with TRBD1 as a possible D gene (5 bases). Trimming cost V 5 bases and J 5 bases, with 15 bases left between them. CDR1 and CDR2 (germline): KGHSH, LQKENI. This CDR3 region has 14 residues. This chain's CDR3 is CASSSDSFGTEAFF. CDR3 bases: TGTGCCAGCTCAAGCGACAGCTTTGGAACTGAAGCTTTCTTT.

The CDR3 sequence: CASSLDTSLYEQYF. Written as DNA, the CDR3 is TGCGCCAGCAGCTTGGATACTAGCCTCTACGAGCAGTACTTC. The chain links TRBV5-1 to TRBJ2-7, with a possible D match to TRBD2 (6 bases). V was pared by 0 bases and J by 3 bases, with 10 bases between. The CDR3 length is 14 residues. CDR1 is SGHRS and CDR2 is YFSETQ in the germline V gene. Together with reference TRBV5-1 and TRBJ2-7, the CDR3 gives the full variable domain: KAGVTQTPRYLIKTRGQQVTLSCSPISGHRSVSWYQQTPGQGLQFLFEYFSETQRNKGNFPGRFSGRQFSNSRSEMNVSTLELGDSALYLCASSLDTSLYEQYFGPGTRLTVT.

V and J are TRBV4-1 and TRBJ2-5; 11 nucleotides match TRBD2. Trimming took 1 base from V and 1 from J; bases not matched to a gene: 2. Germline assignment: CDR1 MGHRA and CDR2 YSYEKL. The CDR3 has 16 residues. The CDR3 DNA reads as TGCGCCAGCAGCCAAGTAGCGGGGGGGCCCCAAGAGACCCAGTACTTC. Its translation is CASSQVAGGPQETQYF.

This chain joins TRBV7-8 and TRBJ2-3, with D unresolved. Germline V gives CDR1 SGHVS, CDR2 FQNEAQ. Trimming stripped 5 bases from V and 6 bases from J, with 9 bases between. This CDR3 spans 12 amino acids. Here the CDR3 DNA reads TGTGCCAGCAGCCCCCGTCGGGATACGCAGTATTTT. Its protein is CASSPRRDTQYF.

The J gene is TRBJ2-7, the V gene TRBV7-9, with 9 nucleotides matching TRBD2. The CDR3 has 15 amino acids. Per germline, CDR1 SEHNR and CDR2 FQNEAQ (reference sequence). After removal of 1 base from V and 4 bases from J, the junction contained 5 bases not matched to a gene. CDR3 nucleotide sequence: TGTGCCAGCAGCTTAGATCCTAGCGGGGTTTACGAGCAGTACTTC. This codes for CASSLDPSGVYEQYF.

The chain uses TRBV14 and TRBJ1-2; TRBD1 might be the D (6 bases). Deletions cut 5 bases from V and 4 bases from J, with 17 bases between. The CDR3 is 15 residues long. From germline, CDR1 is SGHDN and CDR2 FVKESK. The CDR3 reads CASSSSGQGLYGYTF. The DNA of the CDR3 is TGTGCCAGCAGCTCAAGCGGCCAGGGGCTCTATGGCTACACCTTC.